These 18 T cell receptor beta chains were sequenced from one sample in a study of blood T cell repertoires in COVID-19 (TCRdb year 2020). Library preparation used the immunoSEQ multiplex PCR assay. In its TCRdb copy, this immuneACCESS table keeps in-frame sequences only and misses some clones. Where compared with another copy, unresolved V genes explain less than half of these, and the others have no known cause. The sample table contains approximately 180,000 clones; only one count was recorded for approximately 85% of them. Clones ranked in the top ten supply 2.5% to 3.5% of the sample. Sequencing input: peripheral blood. All receptors derive from a man between 60 and 75 years old with acute or convalescent COVID-19.

About this clone: Different DNA sequences within this sample yield the same CDR3. The chain carries TRBV3-1 (or the pseudogene TRBV3-2) and TRBJ1-4; a possible D gene is TRBD1 (5 bases). This CDR3 has 17 residues. The germline gives CDR1 LGHDT, CDR2 YNNKEL (reference sequence). Trimming removed 4 bases at V and 7 bases at J, with 22 bases between. The CDR3 is CASSRTPGGGSSEKLFF. In DNA, the CDR3 is TGTGCCAGCAGCCGGACGCCGGGGGGTGGTAGTAGTGAAAAACTGTTTTTT.

The chain employs TRBV5-1 and TRBJ2-4, with D unclear. Per the germline V gene, CDR1 is SGHRS and CDR2 is YFSETQ. Trimming shortened V by 0 bases and J by 9 bases, and 13 bases separated the two germline ends. The CDR3 covers 14 residues. DNA for the CDR3: TGCGCCAGCAGCTTGGACCAGGTAGTGGGCATTCAGTACTTC. Residues: CASSLDQVVGIQYF.

V usage is TRBV2 and J usage is TRBJ1-5; D possibly corresponds to TRBD1 (5 bases). Germline CDR1 and CDR2: SNHLY and FYNNEI. The V gene lost 8 bases and the J gene lost 6 bases, with 14 bases spanning the gap. The CDR3 covers 13 residues. The CDR3: CASVGLGGQPQHF. Written as DNA, the CDR3 is TGTGCCAGCGTTGGTCTGGGGGGTCAGCCCCAGCATTTT. Filled out from reference TRBV2 and TRBJ1-5, the complete variable domain reads EPEVTQTPSHQVTQMGQEVILRCVPISNHLYFYWYRQILGQKVEFLVSFYNNEISEKSEIFDDQFSVERPDGSNFTLKIRSTKLEDSAMYFCASVGLGGQPQHFGDGTRLSIL.

CDR3 sequence reads: CASNEIQAYNEQFF. The DNA of the CDR3 is TGTGCCAGCAACGAGATACAGGCATACAATGAGCAGTTCTTC. The rearrangement links TRBV9 to TRBJ2-1; D may be TRBD1 (5 bases). This CDR3 comprises 14 residues. From germline, CDR1 is SGDLS and CDR2 YYNGEE. Trimming stripped 6 bases from V and 4 bases from J, with 14 bases between.

The J gene is TRBJ2-7, the V gene TRBV12-3 or TRBV12-4, with D uncertain. The V end was cut by 2 bases, the J end by 7 bases, with 9 bases between. There are 12 residues in the CDR3. The CDR3 here is CASSLSGFEQYF. CDR3 nucleotide sequence: TGTGCCAGCAGTTTATCCGGTTTTGAGCAGTACTTC.

The chain couples TRBV2 to TRBJ2-5; 11 bases match TRBD1. After removal of 6 bases from V and 2 bases from J, the junction contained 5 bases not matched to a gene. This CDR3 is built from 15 residues. Germline loops: CDR1 SNHLY, CDR2 FYNNEI. The DNA for the CDR3 is TGTGCCAGCAGGGAGGACAGGGGGCGTCAAGAGACCCAGTACTTC. Translation gives CASREDRGRQETQYF. Full variable domain (rest looked up from reference TRBV2 and TRBJ2-5): EPEVTQTPSHQVTQMGQEVILRCVPISNHLYFYWYRQILGQKVEFLVSFYNNEISEKSEIFDDQFSVERPDGSNFTLKIRSTKLEDSAMYFCASREDRGRQETQYFGPGTRLLVL.

The V call is TRBV7-3, the J call TRBJ2-1; D perhaps matches TRBD1 (6 bases). Germline CDR1 and CDR2: SGHTA and FQGTGA. Trimming removed 5 bases at V and 7 bases at J, with 12 bases between. This CDR3 has 13 amino acids. The CDR3 region is CASSGGHQNEQFF. The CDR3 DNA reads TGTGCCAGCAGCGGGGGCCACCAAAATGAGCAGTTCTTC.

This chain joins TRBV2 and TRBJ2-7; 7 bases agree with TRBD1. Unmatched junction bases numbered 11, after V lost 6 bases and J lost 6 bases. The CDR3 is 14 residues long. CDR1 is SNHLY and CDR2 is FYNNEI in the germline V gene. CDR3 residues: CASSYRGCVVEQYF. In nucleotides, the CDR3 is TGTGCCAGCAGCTACAGGGGATGCGTAGTCGAGCAGTACTTC.

V usage is TRBV6-5 and J usage is TRBJ1-5; the D is unclear. CDR1 is MNHEY, CDR2 SVGAGI, per germline. This CDR3 region has 14 residues. Trimming removed 6 bases at V and 5 bases at J, with 14 bases between. CDR3 nucleotide sequence: TGTGCCAGCAGGTACCTGACTGAATATCAGCCCCAGCATTTT. This translates into CASRYLTEYQPQHF.

J is TRBJ2-2 and V is TRBV7-2, with 12 bases that match TRBD2. The CDR3 has 15 residues. With V trimmed by 5 bases and J by 5 bases, 3 bases remained unmatched. Germline loops: CDR1 SGHTA, CDR2 FQGNSA. This chain's CDR3 is CASSRTSGDTGELFF. The CDR3 region has the DNA TGTGCCAGCAGCCGGACTAGCGGGGATACCGGGGAGCTGTTTTTT.

This clone was counted at least ten times. This sequence joins TRBV28 and TRBJ1-5; D gene uncertain. Between the trimmed V and J ends, which lost 3 bases and 2 bases, there was a span of 11 bases. Germline assignment: CDR1 MDHEN and CDR2 SYDVKM. The CDR3 loop spans 15 amino acids. CDR3 in amino acids: CASSLAEAGNQPQHF. CDR3 in DNA: TGTGCCAGCAGTTTGGCCGAAGCGGGCAATCAGCCCCAGCATTTT.

The gene calls are TRBV6-2 or TRBV6-3 and TRBJ1-1; D perhaps matches TRBD1 (6 bases). The CDR3 spans 12 residues. Trimming took 6 bases from V and 3 from J, leaving 8 bases between them. Germline V gene data show CDR1 as MNHEY and CDR2 as SVGEGT. The CDR3 DNA follows: TGTGCCAGCAGCCACAGGGACACTGAAGCTTTCTTT. This encodes CASSHRDTEAFF.

This clone was detected a few times. The chain is built from TRBV6-4 and TRBJ1-2; 12 bases agree with TRBD1. There are 14 residues in the CDR3. CDR1 MRHNA and CDR2 SNTAGT come from the germline V gene. The V gene end was trimmed by 6 bases and the J gene end by 6 bases; junction bases not matched to a gene: 5. CDR3 protein: CASRRDRGLDGYTF. In DNA, the CDR3 is TGTGCCAGCAGAAGGGACAGGGGGCTTGATGGCTACACCTTC.

The gene calls are TRBV5-4 and TRBJ2-2; maybe TRBD2 (7 bases). From germline, CDR1 is SGHNT and CDR2 YYREEE (reference sequence). V dropped 9 bases and J dropped 2 bases, with 11 bases sitting between them. CDR3 length equals 13 residues. The CDR3 bases are TGTGCCACCGCGGGGGCCAACACCGGGGAGCTGTTTTTT. Protein product: CATAGANTGELFF.

This chain uses TRBV5-4 with TRBJ2-1, with D perhaps matching TRBD1 (5 bases). This CDR3 is 12 amino acids long. V lost 7 bases and J 6 bases, leaving 11 bases between the germline ends. Germline loops: CDR1 SGHNT, CDR2 YYREEE (reference sequence). CDR3 residues: CASGPQGNEQFF. The CDR3 DNA is TGTGCCAGCGGCCCTCAGGGCAATGAGCAGTTCTTC.

V and J are TRBV27 and TRBJ2-1, with 7 bases lining up with TRBD2. V was clipped by 6 bases and J by 4 bases; unmatched bases: 9. Looked up from germline, CDR1 is MNHEY and CDR2 is SMNVEV (reference sequence). The CDR3 loop spans 15 amino acids. CDR3 in amino acids: CASRPASSGYNEQFF. The CDR3 bases are TGTGCCAGCAGGCCCGCGTCTAGCGGATACAATGAGCAGTTCTTC.

The chain recombines TRBV5-6 with TRBJ1-4; D may be TRBD1 (6 bases). CDR3 length: 14 amino acids. Germline V CDR1 and CDR2: SGHDT, YYEEEE. Deletions cut 0 bases from V and 10 bases from J, with 13 bases between. The CDR3: CASSLERGAGKLFF. The CDR3 coding sequence is TGTGCCAGCAGCTTGGAACGGGGGGCCGGAAAACTGTTTTTT.

This chain links TRBV5-4 with TRBJ1-1, with D possibly matching TRBD1 (6 bases). In germline, CDR1 is SGHNT, CDR2 YYREEE (reference sequence). V was cut by 4 bases and J by 5 bases, with 21 bases left in between. The CDR3 is made up of 16 amino acids. CDR3 sequence reads: CASSGGLGAGRTEAFF. CDR3 sequence (DNA): TGTGCCAGCAGCGGGGGTTTGGGGGCCGGGCGGACTGAAGCTTTCTTT.